This TCR beta chain came from a study of graft-versus-host responses after intestinal transplantation. Study-level information: All recipients were given anti-thymocyte globulin induction, and tacrolimus and steroids were then administered for three to four years. Study results and caveats: GvH clones surfaced in recipient marrow, some emerging earlier in ileum or blood. High graft-versus-host to host-versus-graft clonal ratios were found in allografts of patients who had graft-donor T cell macrochimerism.

Produced via immunoSEQ multiplex PCR; TCRdb's table is partial and in-frame only. Of fewer than 110,000 clones detected, 80% to 90% appear once; the ten largest clones hold approximately 0.76%. The CDR3 length is 12 residues. V was pared by 4 bases and J by 2 bases, with 9 bases between. The germline CDR1 and CDR2 sequences are SQVTM and ANQGSEA. On this clone: What it binds is not known.

The TCR originated in a human donor who was the organ donor for an intestinal transplant. The input for sequencing was unstimulated CD4+ T cells sorted from spleen or lymph node cells, taken before transplant. This sequence joins TRBV29-1 and TRBJ2-7; no clear D gene. CDR3 loop: CSVAHLTYEQYF. The DNA of the CDR3 is TGCAGCGTTGCCCATCTCACCTACGAGCAGTACTTC.